The rows below give T cell receptor beta chains drawn from one sample of a study of control samples from healthy donors and cancer patients. Produced via immunoSEQ multiplex PCR; TCRdb's table is partial and in-frame only. The profile shows approximately 160,000 clones, around 94% of them singletons. Sequences were obtained from blood. Receptor source: a woman aged 18-29 years in good health. CDR3s include the opening cysteine and the closing phenylalanine or tryptophan. D genes are given only for firm matches. Only part of the rows carry a size: once, few, many, or a class if the clone is expanded.

J	D	size	V	CDR3	DNA
TRBJ2-7	NA	NA	TRBV7-2	CASSWGGQSYEQYF	TGTGCCAGCAGCTGGGGCGGACAGTCCTACGAGCAGTACTTC
TRBJ1-1	NA	NA	TRBV19	CASSIPPENTEAFF	TGTGCCAGTAGTATCCCCCCGGAGAACACTGAAGCTTTCTTT
TRBJ1-1	NA	NA	TRBV5-1	CASRVSGSNTEAFF	TGCGCCAGCAGGGTCTCGGGTTCAAACACTGAAGCTTTCTTT
TRBJ2-7	NA	NA	TRBV11-1	CASSLQGPSGEQYF	TGTGCCAGCAGCTTACAGGGACCTTCGGGGGAGCAGTACTTC
TRBJ1-1	TRBD1	NA	TRBV5-1	CASSTGEVNTEAFF	TGCGCCAGCTCGACAGGGGAGGTGAACACTGAAGCTTTCTTT
TRBJ1-3	NA	NA	TRBV5-1	CASSFDGRSGNTIYF	TGCGCCAGCAGCTTCGACGGTCGCTCTGGAAACACCATATATTTT
TRBJ2-7	TRBD1	NA	TRBV13	CASSPRTGVSEQYF	TGTGCCAGCAGCCCCCGGACAGGGGTCAGCGAGCAGTACTTC
TRBJ1-1	NA	NA	TRBV10-1	CASSARTASEAFF	TGCGCCAGCAGTGCAAGAACAGCCTCAGAAGCTTTCTTT
TRBJ2-2	TRBD2	NA	TRBV4-3	CASSQILGLAGAGTGELFF	TGCGCCAGCAGCCAAATACTGGGACTAGCGGGAGCGGGCACCGGGGAGCTGTTTTTT
TRBJ1-2	NA	few	TRBV18	CASSPQGVGGYTF	TGTGCCAGCTCACCACAGGGGGTCGGAGGCTACACCTTC
TRBJ2-1	TRBD1	NA	TRBV4-2	CASSLPGTGMEQFF	TGTGCCAGCAGCCTCCCCGGGACAGGGATGGAGCAGTTCTTC
TRBJ1-5	TRBD1	NA	TRBV19	CASSRTGGYNQPQHF	TGTGCCAGTAGTAGGACAGGGGGCTACAATCAGCCCCAGCATTTT
TRBJ1-2	NA	NA	TRBV11-2	CASSLLAGYTF	TGTGCCAGCAGCTTGCTGGCCGGCTACACCTTC
TRBJ1-2	TRBD1	NA	TRBV15	CATSRESGTGYGYTF	TGTGCCACCAGCAGAGAATCCGGGACAGGCTATGGCTACACCTTC
TRBJ1-4	NA	NA	TRBV2	CASSQPGALNEKLFF	TGTGCCAGCAGTCAACCAGGGGCCCTTAATGAAAAACTGTTTTTT
TRBJ1-5	NA	few	TRBV6-5	CASSRDPAQPQHF	TGTGCCAGCAGTCGGGATCCAGCTCAGCCCCAGCATTTT
TRBJ1-3	TRBD1	NA	TRBV3-1/TRBV3-2	CASSPATGGRGNTIYF	TGTGCCAGCAGCCCAGCAACAGGGGGCAGGGGAAACACCATATATTTT
TRBJ2-3	TRBD2	NA	TRBV10-3	CATLGLADGGDTQYF	TGTGCCACATTGGGACTAGCGGACGGGGGGGATACGCAGTATTTT
TRBJ2-3	NA	NA	TRBV7-2	CASSNLGSTDTQYF	TGTGCCAGCAGCAACCTTGGGAGCACAGATACGCAGTATTTT
TRBJ2-3	NA	NA	TRBV5-6	CASSSRNTQYF	TGTGCCAGCAGCTCCAGGAATACGCAGTATTTT
TRBJ1-6	NA	NA	TRBV19	CASSISSSYNSPLHF	TGTGCCAGTAGTATATCAAGCTCCTATAATTCACCCCTCCACTTT
TRBJ1-2	TRBD1	NA	TRBV6-5	CASNLDRAGGYTF	TGTGCCAGCAACTTAGACAGGGCTGGAGGCTACACCTTC
TRBJ2-5	NA	NA	TRBV18	CASSRGGTGQETQYF	TGTGCCAGCTCACGGGGGGGGACAGGCCAAGAGACCCAGTACTTC
TRBJ2-5	NA	NA	TRBV18	CASSPMHGETQYF	TGTGCCAGCTCACCAATGCACGGAGAGACCCAGTACTTC
TRBJ2-3	NA	NA	TRBV24-1	CATSGPGTPTSDTQYF	TGTGCCACCAGTGGTCCCGGGACTCCCACCTCAGATACGCAGTATTTT
TRBJ2-5	TRBD1	NA	TRBV18	CASSSTGASEETQYF	TGTGCCAGCTCATCGACAGGGGCCAGCGAAGAGACCCAGTACTTC
TRBJ2-2	TRBD1	NA	TRBV5-1	CASSSQTGYTGELFF	TGCGCCAGCAGCTCCCAGACAGGGTACACCGGGGAGCTGTTTTTT